The 5 T cell receptor beta chains below come from one sample, sequenced in a study of cytomegalovirus exposure and HLA in healthy donors. PCR primers comprised 60 Vbeta and 13 Jbeta primers. The data were produced by immunoSEQ multiplex PCR, yet TCRdb's version contains in-frame clones alone and is incomplete. The table lists 200,000 or so clones, around 86% of them singletons. Sequencing used PBMCs. The source is a woman between 50 and 59 years old in good health and CMV-seropositive.

The genes are TRBV6-1 and TRBJ2-7, with D hard to call. Trimming cost V 5 bases and J 4 bases, with 15 bases left between them. Germline CDR1 is MNHNS and CDR2 is SASEGT. This CDR3 comprises 14 residues. The DNA for the CDR3 is TGTGCCAGCAGTACCCGAGTTGCCCGGTACGAGCAGTACTTC. This gives the protein CASSTRVARYEQYF.

The V and J genes are TRBV5-6 and TRBJ1-4, with TRBD1 matching over 7 bases. The CDR3 totals 16 residues. The V gene's germline CDR1 is SGHDT and CDR2 YYEEEE. The J segment lost 7 bases and the V segment lost 1 base, leaving 10 bases of the junction unmatched. CDR3 loop: CASSLRTGTNSEKLFF. The DNA for the CDR3 is TGTGCCAGCAGCTTGAGGACAGGTACGAATAGTGAAAAACTGTTTTTT.

The chain joins TRBV28 to TRBJ1-2; perhaps TRBD1 as D (5 bases). V gave up 11 bases and J gave up 3 bases, with 16 bases separating them. The CDR3 length is 13 residues. The V gene's germline CDR1 is MDHEN and CDR2 SYDVKM. CDR3 nucleotide sequence: TGTGCCGGCCGGGGGGGTGGTGACTATGGCTACACCTTC. Translation gives CAGRGGGDYGYTF.

This chain links TRBV18 with TRBJ2-5; maybe TRBD2 (6 bases). The CDR3 consists of 13 residues. Trimming took 4 bases from V and 2 from J, leaving 8 bases between them. The V gene's germline CDR1 is KGHSH and CDR2 LQKENI. Here the CDR3 DNA reads TGTGCCAGCTCACGGGCGGGACAAGAGACCCAGTACTTC. Protein: CASSRAGQETQYF. The full variable domain, in which reference TRBV18 and TRBJ2-5 provide the parts outside the CDR3, is NAGVMQNPRHLVRRRGQEARLRCSPMKGHSHVYWYRQLPEEGLKFMVYLQKENIIDESGMPKERFSAEFPKEGPSILRIQQVVRGDSAAYFCASSRAGQETQYFGPGTRLLVL.

This clone was counted between two and nine times. This rearrangement joins TRBV19 to TRBJ2-2; 13 nucleotides line up with TRBD2. Germline V gene sequence: CDR1 LNHDA, CDR2 SQIVND (reference sequence). Germline trimming cut 5 bases from V and 5 bases from J; bases unmatched to any gene: 8. The length of the CDR3 is 17 residues. The CDR3 loop reads CASSYRTSGSGTGELFF. In DNA, the CDR3 is TGTGCCAGTAGTTACAGGACTAGCGGGAGCGGGACCGGGGAGCTGTTTTTT.